The 24 T cell receptor beta chains reported below all come from one sample, sequenced in a study of blood T cell repertoires in COVID-19. Data came from immunoSEQ multiplex PCR; TCRdb stores just in-frame clones and leaves some out. The sample comprises 210,000 or so clones, 84% of which are singletons, and about 8.3% rests with the top ten. Input material: peripheral blood. The receptors were sampled from a woman of 80 years or more with COVID-19, enrolled during active disease.

The J gene is TRBJ1-2, the V gene TRBV5-1; unclear D gene. CDR3 size: 15 residues. Deletions cut 1 base from V and 3 bases from J, with 13 bases between. CDR1 SGHRS and CDR2 YFSETQ come from the germline V gene. CDR3 amino acids: CASSLPHTGDYGYTF. The DNA for the CDR3 is TGCGCCAGCAGCTTGCCTCATACCGGGGACTATGGCTACACCTTC.

V usage is TRBV5-1 and J usage is TRBJ1-2, with TRBD1 identical over 7 bases. V was clipped by 3 bases and J by 8 bases; unmatched bases: 7. The CDR3 totals 13 residues. Germline CDR1 SGHRS, CDR2 YFSETQ. The CDR3 DNA sequence: TGCGCCAGCAGCTCAAGACAGGGTGGGGGCTACACCTTC. This sequence encodes CASSSRQGGGYTF.

The chain has TRBV6-2 or TRBV6-3 and TRBJ2-7; perhaps TRBD1 as D (6 bases). Germline CDR1 and CDR2: MNHEY and SVGEGT. There are 16 residues in the CDR3. Trimming cost V 2 bases and J 3 bases, with 17 bases left between them. In DNA, the CDR3 is TGTGCCAGCAGTTACAATAGCAGGGGACATCTCTACGAGCAGTACTTC. Residues: CASSYNSRGHLYEQYF.

This clone appeared a single time. The rearrangement uses TRBV4-1 and TRBJ2-7, with 14 bases fitting TRBD2. This CDR3 spans 15 amino acids. Germline CDR1 reads MGHRA; CDR2 reads YSYEKL. Trimming took 4 bases from V and 3 from J; bases not matched to a gene: 2. The CDR3 DNA reads as TGCGCCAGCAGCCGTGGGACTAGCGGGAGCTACGAGCAGTACTTC. The encoded protein is CASSRGTSGSYEQYF.

The chain uses TRBV5-1 and TRBJ1-2; D is uncertain. CDR3 length: 14 amino acids. Germline lookup yields CDR1 SGHRS and CDR2 YFSETQ. Between the trimmed V and J ends, which lost 1 base and 0 bases, there was a span of 7 bases. The CDR3: CASSLIEPNYGYTF. The DNA of the CDR3 is TGCGCCAGCAGCTTGATAGAGCCTAACTATGGCTACACCTTC.

The chain carries TRBV2 and TRBJ2-5; a weak D match, TRBD2 (6 bases). The V gene's germline CDR1 is SNHLY and CDR2 FYNNEI. V was shortened by 5 bases and J by 5 bases, with 18 bases between the two germline ends. CDR3 size: 15 residues. DNA of the CDR3: TGTGCCAGCAGTCGCGGGGTTAACCCAGGGGAGACCCAGTACTTC. It yields the protein CASSRGVNPGETQYF. The full variable domain, its missing parts supplied by reference TRBV2 and TRBJ2-5, is EPEVTQTPSHQVTQMGQEVILRCVPISNHLYFYWYRQILGQKVEFLVSFYNNEISEKSEIFDDQFSVERPDGSNFTLKIRSTKLEDSAMYFCASSRGVNPGETQYFGPGTRLLVL.

This chain links TRBV4-2 with TRBJ2-1, with 7 nucleotides matching TRBD2. Germline loops: CDR1 LGHNA, CDR2 YNFKEQ. This CDR3 region has 15 residues. Germline trimming cut 4 bases from V and 8 bases from J; bases unmatched to any gene: 11. The CDR3 here is CASSLREGPHHEQFF. The CDR3 DNA follows: TGTGCCAGCAGCCTTAGGGAGGGCCCTCACCATGAGCAGTTCTTC.

The genes are TRBV5-4 and TRBJ1-6; D uncertain. Trimming left V 0 bases short and J 6 bases short, with 13 bases between. This CDR3 has 16 residues. The germline gives CDR1 SGHNT, CDR2 YYREEE (reference sequence). The CDR3 sequence is CASSLEAMGSNSPLHF. CDR3 nucleotides: TGTGCCAGCAGCTTGGAGGCCATGGGGAGTAATTCACCCCTCCACTTT. Based on the CDR3 plus reference TRBV5-4 and TRBJ1-6, the full variable domain is ETGVTQSPTHLIKTRGQQVTLRCSSQSGHNTVSWYQQALGQGPQFIFQYYREEENGRGNFPPRFSGLQFPNYSSELNVNALELDDSALYLCASSLEAMGSNSPLHFGNGTRLTVT.

This chain connects TRBV7-3 to TRBJ1-5; 7 bases match TRBD1. This CDR3 comprises 15 residues. V shed 5 bases and J 3 bases; nucleotides not matched to a gene: 7. CDR1 is SGHTA and CDR2 is FQGTGA in the germline V gene. The CDR3 nucleotides read TGTGCCAGCAGCCCAGGGGGTATGGTCAATCAGCCCCAGCATTTT. This gives the protein CASSPGGMVNQPQHF.

V is TRBV9 and J is TRBJ2-1, with D possibly TRBD1 on 5 matching bases. Deletions cut 0 bases from V and 9 bases from J, with 10 bases between. The germline CDR1 and CDR2 sequences are SGDLS and YYNGEE. The CDR3 loop spans 13 amino acids. CDR3 loop: CASSVDGRGEQFF. The CDR3 nucleotides read TGTGCCAGCAGCGTAGACGGTAGGGGTGAGCAGTTCTTC.

In regard to this clone: Distinct nucleotide sequences in the sample also encode this CDR3. The chain is built from TRBV4-1 and TRBJ1-1, with a weak D call TRBD1 (6 bases). V was shortened by 1 base and J by 2 bases, with 8 bases between the two germline ends. The CDR3 runs to 14 residues. CDR1 MGHRA and CDR2 YSYEKL come from the germline V gene. The CDR3 spells CASSQGTANTEAFF. The DNA for the CDR3 is TGCGCCAGCAGCCAAGGGACAGCAAACACTGAAGCTTTCTTT.

J is TRBJ1-2 and V is TRBV24-1; no clear D gene. CDR1 is KGHDR and CDR2 is SFDVKD in the germline V gene. Trimming removed 7 bases at V and 8 bases at J, with 19 bases between. This CDR3 region has 14 residues. As DNA, the CDR3 is TGTGCCACCAGCTCCTCAGTCCCAGGTCGAGGCTACACCTTC. Encoded protein: CATSSSVPGRGYTF.

The chain couples TRBV3-1 (or the pseudogene TRBV3-2) to TRBJ1-1; the D is unclear. CDR3 length: 13 residues. The germline gives CDR1 LGHDT, CDR2 YNNKEL (reference sequence). Trimming took off 6 bases at V and 1 base at J, with 9 bases between the two ends. DNA for the CDR3: TGTGCCAGCAGATCCGGAGAGAACACTGAAGCTTTCTTT. This codes for CASRSGENTEAFF.

This sequence joins TRBV5-4 and TRBJ2-6; no firm D call. V lost 1 base and J 0 bases, leaving 5 bases between the germline ends. This CDR3 comprises 15 residues. Germline V gives CDR1 SGHNT, CDR2 YYREEE (reference sequence). The CDR3 is CASSLSRSGANVLTF. The DNA of the CDR3 is TGTGCCAGCAGCTTGAGCCGCTCTGGGGCCAACGTCCTGACTTTC.

The CDR3 spells CASSLGFPGGSGNTIYF. For the CDR3, the DNA is TGCGCCAGCAGCTTGGGGTTCCCAGGGGGCTCTGGAAACACCATATATTTT. The V call is TRBV5-1, the J call TRBJ1-3, with 7 bases matching TRBD1. The V gene end was trimmed by 0 bases and the J gene end by 0 bases; junction bases not matched to a gene: 6. CDR3 length equals 17 residues. Germline values: CDR1 SGHRS, CDR2 YFSETQ.

The rearrangement joins TRBV7-8 to TRBJ1-5; D remains ambiguous. The CDR3 contains 15 residues. CDR1 is SGHVS, CDR2 FQNEAQ, per germline. Between the trimmed V and J ends, which lost 1 base and 4 bases, there was a span of 11 bases. The CDR3 nucleotides are TGTGCCAGCAGCTTAGGGCTTACAGAGAATCAGCCCCAGCATTTT. Its translation is CASSLGLTENQPQHF.

This chain connects TRBV5-1 to TRBJ2-3; TRBD1 might be the D (5 bases). The ends were cut back, 4 bases at V and 5 bases at J, with 5 bases in the middle. The germline V gene has CDR1 SGHRS and CDR2 YFSETQ. This CDR3 has 11 amino acids. Here the CDR3 reads CASSQGDTQYF. Here the CDR3 DNA reads TGCGCCAGCAGCCAGGGAGATACGCAGTATTTT.

This chain links TRBV10-2 with TRBJ2-1, with D possibly being TRBD1 (5 bases). Trimming took 0 bases from V and 6 from J, leaving 12 bases between them. Germline V gene data show CDR1 as WSHSY and CDR2 as SAAADI. This CDR3 comprises 15 residues. The CDR3 sequence: CASSESTTEGNEQFF. The CDR3 DNA follows: TGCGCCAGCAGTGAGTCGACGACAGAAGGCAATGAGCAGTTCTTC.

The CDR3 here is CASSLGKGAGYEQYF. CDR3 sequence (DNA): TGTGCCAGCAGCTTAGGAAAAGGGGCTGGGTACGAGCAGTACTTC. The V call is TRBV7-8, the J call TRBJ2-7; tentatively, D is TRBD1 (5 bases). The germline V gene encodes CDR1 SGHVS and CDR2 FQNEAQ. V was pared by 1 base and J by 4 bases, with 14 bases between. The CDR3 is 15 amino acids.

J is TRBJ2-7 and V is TRBV6-5, with a tentative D call TRBD2 (6 bases). This CDR3 spans 14 amino acids. Trimming cost V 6 bases and J 4 bases, with 16 bases left between them. Germline assignment: CDR1 MNHEY and CDR2 SVGAGI. The CDR3 bases are TGTGCCAGCAGCTTGGGGGGTACGCGGTACGAGCAGTACTTC. Translation gives CASSLGGTRYEQYF.

The V and J genes are TRBV4-2 and TRBJ1-1; D is uncertain. The CDR3 consists of 15 residues. V was clipped by 0 bases and J by 1 base, with 9 bases between them. Germline loops: CDR1 LGHNA, CDR2 YNFKEQ. CDR3 sequence reads: CASSQDTRGNTEAFF. The DNA of the CDR3 is TGTGCCAGCAGCCAAGATACCCGGGGGAACACTGAAGCTTTCTTT.

The CDR3 DNA follows: TGTGCCAGCAGCCAAGGCGGGAGGGTGTTCAATGAGCAGTTCTTC. Translation gives CASSQGGRVFNEQFF. This chain links TRBV3-1 (or the pseudogene TRBV3-2) with TRBJ2-1; 9 bases are a match to TRBD2. The CDR3 has 15 residues. Germline V gene data show CDR1 as LGHDT and CDR2 as YNNKEL (reference sequence). Trimming took 1 base from V and 6 from J; bases not matched to a gene: 4.

The chain joins TRBV6-5 to TRBJ2-7; 8 bases match TRBD1. This CDR3 has 14 residues. CDR1 is MNHEY and CDR2 is SVGAGI in the germline V gene. The V and J ends lost 5 bases and 3 bases, in that order; junction bases with no gene match: 6. In nucleotides, the CDR3 is TGTGCCAGCAGTCCCTGGACAGGGAGCTACGAGCAGTACTTC. Amino acid sequence: CASSPWTGSYEQYF.

The V call is TRBV28, the J call TRBJ2-3, with D maybe TRBD2 (5 bases). The germline gives CDR1 MDHEN, CDR2 SYDVKM. The CDR3 totals 12 residues. Trimming shortened V by 7 bases and J by 2 bases, and 7 bases separated the two germline ends. CDR3 amino acids: CASKRPTDTQYF. In DNA form, the CDR3 reads TGTGCCAGCAAGCGGCCCACAGATACGCAGTATTTT.